Shown below are 14 T cell receptor beta chains from a single sample sequenced in a study of blood T cell repertoires in COVID-19. Data came from immunoSEQ multiplex PCR; TCRdb stores just in-frame clones and leaves some out. The sample yields fewer than 250,000 clones, 80% to 90% seen once. Sequencing was performed on peripheral blood. The receptor source for this set is a woman between 50 and 59 years old with acute or convalescent COVID-19.

The CDR3 sequence is CASSKASVTEAFF. CDR3 nucleotides: TGTGCCAGTAGTAAAGCGTCCGTCACTGAAGCTTTCTTT. This chain uses TRBV19 with TRBJ1-1; D remains unclear. Germline CDR1 and CDR2: LNHDA and SQIVND (reference sequence). Trimming pared 4 bases from V and 4 bases from J, leaving 10 bases between. CDR3 length equals 13 residues.

The chain couples TRBV7-2 to TRBJ2-1, with TRBD2 as a possible D gene (6 bases). Germline V gene lookup returns CDR1 SGHTA and CDR2 FQGNSA. The ends were cut back, 3 bases at V and 2 bases at J, with 8 bases in the middle. The CDR3 has 14 residues. This CDR3 is CASSFSGPYNEQFF. The CDR3 DNA reads as TGTGCCAGCAGCTTTAGCGGTCCCTACAATGAGCAGTTCTTC.

The chain carries TRBV3-1 (or the pseudogene TRBV3-2) and TRBJ1-2; 7 bases line up with TRBD1. The CDR3 runs 14 residues. Germline loops: CDR1 LGHDT, CDR2 YNNKEL (reference sequence). J lost 7 bases, V lost 4 bases, and 9 bases had no gene match. This chain's CDR3 is CASSLIDRAGGYTF. CDR3 in DNA: TGTGCCAGCAGCCTAATCGACAGGGCCGGTGGCTACACCTTC.

The chain has TRBV12-3 or TRBV12-4 and TRBJ1-2; no reliable D call. CDR3 length: 12 residues. V was shortened by 3 bases and J by 8 bases, with 10 bases between the two germline ends. CDR3 sequence (DNA): TGTGCCAGCAGTTTCGGTCCTAGGGGCTACACCTTC. As protein: CASSFGPRGYTF.

The V gene is TRBV30, the J gene TRBJ1-3; D remains ambiguous. Trimming cost V 3 bases and J 2 bases, with 8 bases left between them. The germline V gene has CDR1 GTSNPN and CDR2 SVGIG (reference sequence). The CDR3 runs to 13 residues. The CDR3 bases are TGTGCCTGGAGCGGTCTGACTGGAAACACCATATATTTT. Translated, it gives CAWSGLTGNTIYF.

The chain recombines TRBV7-2 with TRBJ2-7; 7 positions match TRBD2. This CDR3 region has 14 residues. The V gene's germline CDR1 is SGHTA and CDR2 FQGNSA. Germline trimming cut 3 bases from V and 5 bases from J; bases unmatched to any gene: 7. The CDR3 nucleotides are TGTGCCAGCAGCTTCGGGGGAGGGTCCCACGAGCAGTACTTC. Protein: CASSFGGGSHEQYF.

This chain uses TRBV7-8 with TRBJ1-5; no firm D call. CDR3 length equals 13 residues. CDR1 and CDR2 (germline): SGHVS, FQNEAQ. With 5 bases removed from V and 5 bases from J, the gap between germline ends came to 10 bases. The CDR3 bases are TGTGCCAGCAGCGTCGACGGAGATCAGCCCCAGCATTTT. It yields the protein CASSVDGDQPQHF.

This chain connects TRBV18 to TRBJ2-7, with D possibly TRBD1 on 6 matching bases. Germline V CDR1 and CDR2: KGHSH, LQKENI. Trimming removed 4 bases at V and 2 bases at J, with 18 bases between. There are 16 residues in the CDR3. CDR3 DNA: TGTGCCAGCTCACAATCTTCAGGGGTCCTTCCCTACGAGCAGTACTTC. Translation: CASSQSSGVLPYEQYF. The full variable domain, rest sourced from reference TRBV18 and TRBJ2-7, is NAGVMQNPRHLVRRRGQEARLRCSPMKGHSHVYWYRQLPEEGLKFMVYLQKENIIDESGMPKERFSAEFPKEGPSILRIQQVVRGDSAAYFCASSQSSGVLPYEQYFGPGTRLTVT.

The rearrangement links TRBV2 to TRBJ2-5, with TRBD2 as a possible D gene (5 bases). This CDR3 has 13 amino acids. CDR1 is SNHLY and CDR2 is FYNNEI in the germline V gene. V was clipped by 1 base and J by 7 bases, with 10 bases between them. The CDR3 DNA follows: TGTGCCAGCAGTGAAGTGATCGGAGGGACCCAGTACTTC. This translates into CASSEVIGGTQYF. The full variable domain, completed using reference TRBV2 and TRBJ2-5, is EPEVTQTPSHQVTQMGQEVILRCVPISNHLYFYWYRQILGQKVEFLVSFYNNEISEKSEIFDDQFSVERPDGSNFTLKIRSTKLEDSAMYFCASSEVIGGTQYFGPGTRLLVL.

The chain carries TRBV3-1 (or the pseudogene TRBV3-2) and TRBJ1-5; no clear D. Trimming took 1 base from V and 5 from J, leaving 3 bases between them. This CDR3 is 12 amino acids long. CDR1 and CDR2 from the germline V gene are LGHDT and YNNKEL (reference sequence). DNA of the CDR3: TGTGCCAGCAGCCAAGGCGATCAGCCCCAGCATTTT. It specifies CASSQGDQPQHF.

The chain joins TRBV24-1 to TRBJ2-2; the D gene is possibly TRBD1 (5 bases). Looked up from germline, CDR1 is KGHDR and CDR2 is SFDVKD. This CDR3 is 16 amino acids long. V was shortened by 4 bases and J by 2 bases, with 13 bases between the two germline ends. CDR3 amino acids: CATSDPGFPNTGELFF. The CDR3 DNA reads TGTGCCACCAGTGACCCAGGGTTCCCAAACACCGGGGAGCTGTTTTTT.

The rearrangement uses TRBV5-1 and TRBJ1-2; no clear D gene. This CDR3 has 14 amino acids. Trimming shortened V by 4 bases and J by 8 bases, and 18 bases separated the two germline ends. CDR1 and CDR2 (germline): SGHRS, YFSETQ. The DNA for the CDR3 is TGCGCCAGCAGCCCCTCTTCCGGGGATGGAGGCTACACCTTC. Translation: CASSPSSGDGGYTF.

The chain is built from TRBV7-9 and TRBJ1-1; possible D gene TRBD1, 6 bases. This CDR3 is 15 amino acids long. CDR1 is SEHNR, CDR2 FQNEAQ, per germline (reference sequence). Trimming removed 4 bases at V and 0 bases at J, with 12 bases between. The CDR3 here is CASSSPGALNTEAFF. In DNA form, the CDR3 reads TGTGCCAGCAGCTCACCAGGGGCATTGAACACTGAAGCTTTCTTT. The full variable domain, in which reference TRBV7-9 and TRBJ1-1 provide the parts outside the CDR3, is DTGVSQNPRHKITKRGQNVTFRCDPISEHNRLYWYRQTLGQGPEFLTYFQNEAQLEKSRLLSDRFSAERPKGSFSTLEIQRTEQGDSAMYLCASSSPGALNTEAFFGQGTRLTVV.

The chain combines TRBV7-9 with TRBJ1-2; no firm D call. V was pared by 2 bases and J by 4 bases, with 11 bases between. The length of the CDR3 is 14 residues. CDR1 is SEHNR and CDR2 is FQNEAQ in the germline V gene (reference sequence). The CDR3 protein is CASSLTDTSYGYTF. The CDR3 DNA is TGTGCCAGCAGCTTAACCGACACGTCCTATGGCTACACCTTC.